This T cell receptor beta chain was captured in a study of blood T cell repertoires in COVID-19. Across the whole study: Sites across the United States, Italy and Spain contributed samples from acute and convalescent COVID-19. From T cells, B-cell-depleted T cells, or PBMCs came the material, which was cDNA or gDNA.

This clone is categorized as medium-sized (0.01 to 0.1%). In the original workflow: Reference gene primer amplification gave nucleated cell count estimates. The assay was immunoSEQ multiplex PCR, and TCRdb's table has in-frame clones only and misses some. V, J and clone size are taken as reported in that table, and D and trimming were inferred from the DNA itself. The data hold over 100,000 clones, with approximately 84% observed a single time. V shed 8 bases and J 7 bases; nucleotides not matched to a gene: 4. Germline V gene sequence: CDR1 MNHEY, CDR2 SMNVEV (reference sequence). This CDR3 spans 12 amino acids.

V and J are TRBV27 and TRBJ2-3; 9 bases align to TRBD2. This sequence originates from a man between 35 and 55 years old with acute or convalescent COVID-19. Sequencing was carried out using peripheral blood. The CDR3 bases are TGTGCCAGCTCTAGCGGGGAATATACGCAGTATTTT. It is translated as CASSSGEYTQYF.